Below are 32 T cell receptor beta chains sequenced from a single sample in a study of CD8 T cells in ankylosing spondylitis. Study-wide points: It appeared that ankylosing spondylitis blood was characterized by a TCR beta motif of several highly homologous variants.

No antigens are known for them. TCRdb itself ran the 5' RACE reads through MiXCR, one entry per CDR3 protein. Here the sample spans about 220,000 distinct CDR3 sequences, roughly 18% being singletons. Sequencing was done on a sample of blood, either unsorted or a sorted T cell fraction (not recorded which). The receptor source for this set is a male donor with ankylosing spondylitis.

The genes are TRBV7-9 and TRBJ1-2; D uncertain. Germline CDR1 is SEHNR and CDR2 is FQNEAQ (reference sequence). The V end lost 3 bases, the J end lost 5 bases, and 10 bases lay between the germline ends. The CDR3 runs 13 residues. The CDR3 protein is CASSFGDMYGYTF. CDR3 bases: TGTGCCAGCAGCTTCGGGGATATGTATGGCTACACCTTC.

The rearrangement links TRBV4-1 to TRBJ2-3; D remains ambiguous. V gave up 1 base and J gave up 2 bases, with 16 bases separating them. The germline V gene has CDR1 MGHRA and CDR2 YSYEKL. The CDR3 contains 17 residues. The CDR3 here is CASSQGPTSAYTDTQYF. For the CDR3, the DNA is TGCGCCAGCAGCCAAGGGCCCACGAGCGCCTACACAGATACGCAGTATTTT.

CDR3 region: CASIPSSGSADIQYF. The CDR3 DNA reads TGTGCCAGCATCCCTAGTAGCGGGAGTGCAGACATTCAGTACTTC. The chain employs TRBV7-9 and TRBJ2-4; 9 bases are a match to TRBD2. Trimming cost V 7 bases and J 8 bases; bases outside gene matches: 12. This CDR3 region has 15 residues. Germline assignment: CDR1 SEHNR and CDR2 FQNEAQ (reference sequence). Using reference TRBV7-9 and TRBJ2-4 for the parts outside the CDR3, the full variable domain is DTGVSQNPRHKITKRGQNVTFRCDPISEHNRLYWYRQTLGQGPEFLTYFQNEAQLEKSRLLSDRFSAERPKGSFSTLEIQRTEQGDSAMYLCASIPSSGSADIQYFGAGTRLSVL.

This clonotype has a handful of counts. The rearrangement links TRBV7-8 to TRBJ2-7; 10 nucleotides align to TRBD1. Germline trimming cut 5 bases from V and 7 bases from J; bases unmatched to any gene: 14. Germline values: CDR1 SGHVS, CDR2 FQNEAQ. The length of the CDR3 is 16 residues. CDR3 residues: CASSLPGQGRTGEQYF. For the CDR3, the DNA is TGTGCCAGCAGCCTTCCGGGACAGGGGCGTACGGGGGAGCAGTACTTC.

The chain links TRBV4-3 to TRBJ2-1; D is possibly TRBD2 (6 bases). The CDR3 consists of 17 residues. V was cut by 1 base and J by 8 bases, with 21 bases left in between. Per the germline V gene, CDR1 is LGHNA and CDR2 is YSLEER. The CDR3 DNA reads TGCGCCAGCAGCCAAGCGGAGATAGCGGCATCCAAGGATGAGCAGTTCTTC. This translates into CASSQAEIAASKDEQFF.

The table lists this clonotype with many counts. V gene TRBV10-3 combines with J gene TRBJ2-3; D not resolved. CDR3 length: 12 amino acids. Trimming removed 0 bases from V and 4 bases from J, with 2 bases in between. The germline gives CDR1 ENHRY, CDR2 SYGVKD. This chain's CDR3 is CAISESPDTQYF. The CDR3 region has the DNA TGTGCCATCAGTGAGTCCCCAGATACGCAGTATTTT.

The V and J genes are TRBV5-1 and TRBJ2-7; the match to TRBD1 covers 8 bases. The junction had 8 bases not matched to a gene; V was cut back by 0 bases and J by 6 bases. Looked up from germline, CDR1 is SGHRS and CDR2 is YFSETQ. The CDR3 is made up of 15 amino acids. CDR3 in DNA: TGCGCCAGCAGCTTGGCTGGACAGGGAAAGGGCGAGCAGTACTTC. Its translation is CASSLAGQGKGEQYF.

In its sample, this clonotype was seen a few times. Here the CDR3 reads CSARAQQGHTEAFF. The CDR3 nucleotides read TGCAGTGCTAGAGCTCAACAGGGCCACACTGAAGCTTTCTTT. The gene calls are TRBV20-1 and TRBJ1-1; tentatively, D is TRBD1 (6 bases). Between the trimmed V and J ends, which lost 1 base and 3 bases, there was a span of 12 bases. Germline V lookup: CDR1 DFQATT, CDR2 SNEGSKA (reference sequence). The CDR3 has 14 amino acids.

The chain combines TRBV18 with TRBJ2-7, with D perhaps matching TRBD1 (5 bases). The germline V gene has CDR1 KGHSH and CDR2 LQKENI. Deletions cut 0 bases from V and 0 bases from J, with 9 bases between. This CDR3 region has 15 residues. The CDR3 DNA follows: TGTGCCAGCTCACCACCAGAGACAGCCTCCTACGAGCAGTACTTC. As protein: CASSPPETASYEQYF.

This clonotype came up a few times. The CDR3 loop reads CSVETAYTYEQYF. CDR3 nucleotide sequence: TGCAGCGTTGAGACAGCATATACCTACGAGCAGTACTTC. The rearrangement links TRBV29-1 to TRBJ2-7; D is perhaps TRBD1 (5 bases). The CDR3 consists of 13 residues. Germline assignment: CDR1 SQVTM and CDR2 ANQGSEA. Trimming cost V 3 bases and J 2 bases, with 11 bases left between them.

CDR3 DNA: TGTGCCAGCAGTCCGGTCGGCCCGACGGGGTATGGCTACACCTTC. Its translation is CASSPVGPTGYGYTF. V and J are TRBV28 and TRBJ1-2; D is ambiguous. Germline lookup yields CDR1 MDHEN and CDR2 SYDVKM. V lost 5 bases to trimming and J lost 5 bases, with 18 bases between them. The length of the CDR3 is 15 residues.

The V and J genes are TRBV12-3 or TRBV12-4 and TRBJ1-1; the D gene is possibly TRBD1 (5 bases). This CDR3 spans 14 amino acids. Trimming removed 3 bases from V and 1 base from J, with 9 bases in between. The CDR3 nucleotides are TGTGCCAGCAGTTTGGGGGAGGGGAACACTGAAGCTTTCTTT. Translating it yields CASSLGEGNTEAFF.

This clonotype was picked up a small number of times. J is TRBJ2-2 and V is TRBV29-1; perhaps D is TRBD1 or TRBD2 (5 bases each). The V end was cut by 6 bases, the J end by 8 bases, with 16 bases between. The CDR3 has 13 amino acids. Germline CDR1 and CDR2: SQVTM and ANQGSEA. Here the CDR3 DNA reads TGCAGCGTATACGGGGCGTGGGGTGGGGAGCTGTTTTTT. Its protein is CSVYGAWGGELFF.

The rearrangement links TRBV6-5 to TRBJ1-3, with D possibly being TRBD1 (6 bases). Germline CDR1 is MNHEY and CDR2 is SVGAGI. The CDR3 spans 18 residues. Trimming shortened V by 2 bases and J by 3 bases, and 20 bases separated the two germline ends. The CDR3 loop is CASSYTMDSPAFGNTIYF. The CDR3 bases are TGTGCCAGCAGTTACACAATGGACAGCCCTGCTTTTGGAAACACCATATATTTT.

In regard to this clonotype: Germline is not matched at one junction end, which may reflect a read error. The J gene is TRBJ2-1, the V gene TRBV4-1, with a possible D match to TRBD2 (6 bases). The germline CDR1 and CDR2 sequences are MGHRA and YSYEKL. The CDR3 extends over 14 amino acids. The CDR3 region is CGSSQVGLNNEQFF. The CDR3 DNA reads as TGCGGCAGCAGCCAGGTGGGACTCAACAATGAGCAGTTCTTC.

This clonotype was observed a few times. The chain combines TRBV12-3 or TRBV12-4 with TRBJ2-5, with 11 bases aligning to TRBD1. Trimming cost V 5 bases and J 3 bases; bases outside gene matches: 5. CDR3 size: 15 residues. DNA for the CDR3: TGTGCCAGCAGTCCGTGGGACAGGGGGAAAGAGACCCAGTACTTC. It codes for CASSPWDRGKETQYF.

This clonotype appeared a few times. The CDR3 nucleotides are TGCAGTGCTAGGACTCAAGAGACCCAGTACTTC. It codes for CSARTQETQYF. The J gene is TRBJ2-5, the V gene TRBV20-1, with D uncertain. The germline gives CDR1 DFQATT, CDR2 SNEGSKA (reference sequence). The CDR3 consists of 11 residues. V dropped 3 bases and J dropped 2 bases, with 4 bases sitting between them.

The V and J genes are TRBV7-8 and TRBJ2-7; D call uncertain. Trimming removed 1 base from V and 6 bases from J, with 7 bases in between. This CDR3 contains 12 residues. CDR1 is SGHVS and CDR2 is FQNEAQ in the germline V gene. The CDR3: CASSLGVSEQYF. In nucleotides, the CDR3 is TGTGCCAGCAGCTTAGGAGTAAGCGAGCAGTACTTC.

This chain uses TRBV20-1 with TRBJ2-7; 11 bases line up with TRBD2. Germline lookup yields CDR1 DFQATT and CDR2 SNEGSKA (reference sequence). With 4 bases clipped from V and 2 bases from J, the junction kept 4 bases outside the gene matches. The CDR3 extends over 14 amino acids. CDR3 amino acids: CSANQLAGAYEQYF. The DNA of the CDR3 is TGCAGTGCTAACCAACTAGCGGGGGCCTACGAGCAGTACTTC.

CDR3: CASSLFGARPDTQYF. The CDR3 nucleotides are TGTGCCAGCAGTTTATTCGGGGCCCGCCCGGATACGCAGTATTTT. This rearrangement joins TRBV6-5 to TRBJ2-3, with D possibly being TRBD1 or TRBD2 (5 bases each). Trimming cost V 4 bases and J 6 bases, with 17 bases left between them. CDR1 and CDR2 from the germline V gene are MNHEY and SVGAGI. The CDR3 runs to 15 residues.

This clonotype has more than one count but fewer than ten. CDR3 region: CSVGTGFGTEAFF. The CDR3 nucleotides are TGCAGCGTAGGGACAGGGTTTGGCACTGAAGCTTTCTTT. The chain links TRBV29-1 to TRBJ1-1; 9 nucleotides match TRBD1. Germline V gene lookup returns CDR1 SQVTM and CDR2 ANQGSEA. V was pared by 6 bases and J by 4 bases, with 6 bases of the junction left unmatched. The CDR3 totals 13 residues.

At least ten counts were recorded for this clonotype. The V gene is TRBV29-1, the J gene TRBJ2-2; D call uncertain. The V and J ends lost 6 bases and 7 bases respectively, with 9 bases between them. In germline, CDR1 is SQVTM, CDR2 ANQGSEA. The CDR3 has 11 residues. This chain's CDR3 is CSVSQDGELFF. The CDR3 DNA reads TGCAGCGTCTCCCAGGACGGGGAGCTGTTTTTT.

The chain combines TRBV12-3 or TRBV12-4 with TRBJ2-1, with D perhaps TRBD2 (6 bases). The CDR3 sequence is 14 residues long. Trimming pared 1 base from V and 12 bases from J, leaving 16 bases between. This CDR3 is CASSLGSLASLQFF. CDR3 in DNA: TGTGCCAGCAGTTTAGGTTCGCTAGCGAGCCTGCAGTTCTTC.

The chain employs TRBV25-1 and TRBJ2-2; 9 bases map to TRBD1. V was pared by 8 bases and J by 6 bases, with 13 bases of the junction left unmatched. The CDR3 runs to 16 residues. Looked up from germline, CDR1 is MGHDK and CDR2 is SYGVNS. The CDR3 bases are TGTGCCAGCGCTAAACCGGGACAGGGAAGCCCCGGGGAGCTGTTTTTT. This gives the protein CASAKPGQGSPGELFF. The variable domain in full, with the rest retrieved from reference TRBV25-1 and TRBJ2-2, is EADIYQTPRYLVIGTGKKITLECSQTMGHDKMYWYQQDPGMELHLIHYSYGVNSTEKGDLSSESTVSRIRTEHFPLTLESARPSHTSQYLCASAKPGQGSPGELFFGEGSRLTVL.

This chain joins TRBV5-1 and TRBJ2-3; the match to TRBD2 covers 11 bases. The CDR3 contains 17 residues. V shed 0 bases, J shed 4 bases, and the junction held 7 bases outside the gene matches. Germline lookup yields CDR1 SGHRS and CDR2 YFSETQ. CDR3: CASSLALAGGPPDTQYF. The CDR3 bases are TGCGCCAGCAGCTTGGCCTTAGCGGGGGGGCCCCCAGATACGCAGTATTTT. The complete variable domain, with remaining parts taken from reference TRBV5-1 and TRBJ2-3, reads KAGVTQTPRYLIKTRGQQVTLSCSPISGHRSVSWYQQTPGQGLQFLFEYFSETQRNKGNFPGRFSGRQFSNSRSEMNVSTLELGDSALYLCASSLALAGGPPDTQYFGPGTRLTVL.

The gene calls are TRBV7-8 and TRBJ2-1; D is unclear. Trimming pared 1 base from V and 9 bases from J, leaving 16 bases between. The CDR3 runs to 15 residues. In germline, CDR1 is SGHVS, CDR2 FQNEAQ. CDR3 nucleotide sequence: TGTGCCAGCAGCTTAGTATCGGGCCTGGTCGGTGAGCAGTTCTTC. This codes for CASSLVSGLVGEQFF.

This chain uses TRBV7-9 with TRBJ2-7; TRBD1 might be the D (6 bases). V shed 1 base and J shed 1 base, with 11 bases lying between them. The CDR3 extends over 15 amino acids. Germline V gene lookup returns CDR1 SEHNR and CDR2 FQNEAQ (reference sequence). The CDR3 DNA sequence: TGTGCCAGCAGCTTAGGACAGGACCTTTCCTACGAGCAGTACTTC. Translating gives CASSLGQDLSYEQYF.

The chain combines TRBV6-2 or TRBV6-3 with TRBJ2-4; TRBD2 matches at 12 bases. CDR1 MNHEY and CDR2 SVGEGT come from the germline V gene. J lost 9 bases, V lost 5 bases, and 20 bases had no gene match. This CDR3 has 19 residues. The CDR3 is CASSLRTSGTRQAQGIQYF. CDR3 nucleotide sequence: TGTGCCAGCAGTCTCCGGACTAGCGGGACCCGCCAGGCCCAGGGCATTCAGTACTTC.

The J gene is TRBJ1-1, the V gene TRBV28, with D hard to call. Germline V gives CDR1 MDHEN, CDR2 SYDVKM. The CDR3 spans 15 residues. V was shortened by 3 bases and J by 5 bases, with 16 bases between the two germline ends. The CDR3 bases are TGTGCCAGCAGTTTGTTCCCAGTGGGCGGGACTGAAGCTTTCTTT. Amino acid sequence: CASSLFPVGGTEAFF.

Turning to this clonotype: This clone may be a read error of a much larger clone one base away. The CDR3 is CASSQVLNTGELFF. CDR3 nucleotide sequence: TGTGCCAGCAGCCAAGTTCTGAACACCGGGGAGCTGTTTTTT. J is TRBJ2-2 and V is TRBV3-1; D call uncertain. The germline CDR1 and CDR2 sequences are LGHDT and YNNKEL (reference sequence). The length of the CDR3 is 14 residues. V lost 1 base and J lost 1, with 4 bases in between.

This clonotype was picked up many times. The V and J genes are TRBV4-3 and TRBJ2-2; no reliable D call. The CDR3 is 12 amino acids. Trimming pared 6 bases from V and 2 bases from J, leaving 4 bases between. Germline CDR1 and CDR2: LGHNA and YSLEER. The CDR3 bases are TGCGCCAGCAGGGACAACACCGGGGAGCTGTTTTTT. Translating gives CASRDNTGELFF.

This clonotype has just a few counts. This chain connects TRBV14 to TRBJ1-2; D is uncertain. V was shortened by 1 base and J by 8 bases, with 11 bases between the two germline ends. The CDR3 is 13 amino acids. Germline V CDR1 and CDR2: SGHDN, FVKESK. CDR3 nucleotides: TGTGCCAGCAGCCAAGGACTGAGTTTCGGCTACACCTTC. It specifies CASSQGLSFGYTF.